A single T cell receptor beta chain is shown here with its context. Each CD8 memory set brought CD45RO+ cells together with CCR7-negative CD45RA+ TemRA cells. The germline gives CDR1 SGHAT, CDR2 FQNNGV. Trimming pared 5 bases from V and 5 bases from J, leaving 16 bases between. The CDR3 is made up of 14 amino acids. Profiling relied on immunoSEQ multiplex PCR, and the TCRdb table lists in-frame clones only, not all of them. The sample lists roughly 120,000 clones; around 71% were seen once. This record comes from a study of shared clonotypes between healthy human individuals. The source of this sequence is a woman aged 25 to 39 in good health. The genes are TRBV11-2 and TRBJ2-7; a weak D match, TRBD1 (5 bases). Sequenced sample: memory CD8+ T cells sorted from blood. Sample subset: CD45RO+ cells pooled with CCR7-negative TemRA cells. The CDR3 coding sequence is TGTGCCAGCAGCCTTCCTGGCAGGGCCCACGAGCAGTACTTC. Amino acids: CASSLPGRAHEQYF.